The T cell receptor (beta chain) under discussion was sequenced for a study of cytomegalovirus exposure and HLA in healthy donors. 13 Jbeta primers and 60 Vbeta primers were used for the PCR. Only in-frame clones appear in the TCRdb table, and some are missing; sequencing was by immunoSEQ multiplex PCR. The table records more than 95,000 clones, 55% to 65% of them present only once. All donors participated as healthy donors of bone marrow. The clonotype originates from a woman aged 40 to 50 in good health and CMV-seropositive. The sequenced sample was PBMCs.

The CDR3 DNA reads as TGTGCCAGCAGTTTCCCGGGACTAGCGGAAGAGACCCAGTACTTC. Its protein product is CASSFPGLAEETQYF. J is TRBJ2-5 and V is TRBV2; 11 bases match TRBD2. V trimming: 5 bases; J trimming: 3 bases; junction bases outside the gene matches: 5. The germline gives CDR1 SNHLY, CDR2 FYNNEI. The CDR3 is 15 amino acids.